These 15 T cell receptor beta chains share one sample of origin, sequenced in a study of response to subunit inactivated influenza vaccine. TCRdb reanalysed the RT-PCR reads using MiXCR and keeps one entry per CDR3 protein. In the table there are about 500,000 distinct CDR3 sequences, approximately 17% of which are singletons. Here the sequenced sample was CD4+ T cells sorted from PBMCs, taken less than 25 months after vaccination. These receptors were taken from a man between 50 and 69 years old who received an inactivated influenza vaccine.

This clonotype was counted between two and nine times. The chain is built from TRBV29-1 and TRBJ1-5; TRBD1 matches 8 bases. V shed 2 bases, J shed 7 bases, and the junction held 4 bases outside the gene matches. The V gene's germline CDR1 is SQVTM and CDR2 ANQGSEA. The CDR3 totals 13 residues. CDR3 DNA: TGCAGCGTTGAAAGGACAGGGATACAGCCCCAGCATTTT. It specifies CSVERTGIQPQHF.

This rearrangement joins TRBV9 to TRBJ2-3; unclear D gene. Per germline, CDR1 SGDLS and CDR2 YYNGEE. The V gene lost 4 bases and the J gene lost 4 bases, with 13 bases spanning the gap. The CDR3 runs 14 residues. CDR3 sequence reads: CASSPIIHSDTQYF. Written as DNA, the CDR3 is TGTGCCAGCAGCCCAATTATACACTCAGATACGCAGTATTTT.

The chain carries TRBV24-1 and TRBJ2-3, with a weak D call TRBD2 (5 bases). The CDR3 is made up of 10 amino acids. With 9 bases removed from V and 10 bases from J, the gap between germline ends came to 10 bases. In germline, CDR1 is KGHDR, CDR2 SFDVKD. CDR3 coding DNA: TGTGCCACCGGACTCTCTTCGCAGTATTTT. Its protein is CATGLSSQYF.

The chain joins TRBV15 to TRBJ2-7; D is possibly TRBD1 or TRBD2 (5 bases each). V was trimmed by 8 bases and J by 0 bases, leaving 17 bases between them. This CDR3 has 15 amino acids. The germline V gene encodes CDR1 LNHNV and CDR2 YYDKDF (reference sequence). The CDR3 protein is CATAPSGRSSYEQYF. CDR3 DNA: TGTGCCACCGCACCATCGGGACGAAGCTCCTACGAGCAGTACTTC. Drawing the rest from reference TRBV15 and TRBJ2-7, the complete variable domain is DAMVIQNPRYQVTQFGKPVTLSCSQTLNHNVMYWYQQKSSQAPKLLFHYYDKDFNNEADTPDNFQSRRPNTSFCFLDIRSPGLGDTAMYLCATAPSGRSSYEQYFGPGTRLTVT.

This chain connects TRBV12-3 or TRBV12-4 to TRBJ1-1; the match to TRBD1 covers 8 bases. The CDR3 is 13 residues long. The ends lost 6 bases at V and 10 bases at J; junction bases unmatched: 10. The CDR3 is CASSSGGAGRAFF. The CDR3 DNA follows: TGTGCCAGCAGCTCAGGGGGCGCGGGGAGAGCTTTCTTT.

The chain has TRBV29-1 and TRBJ2-3, with D maybe TRBD1 (6 bases). This CDR3 has 15 residues. The V gene's germline CDR1 is SQVTM and CDR2 ANQGSEA. Trimming cost V 2 bases and J 0 bases, with 12 bases left between them. The CDR3 protein is CSVELVGASTDTQYF. CDR3 sequence (DNA): TGCAGCGTTGAACTGGTGGGGGCGAGCACAGATACGCAGTATTTT.

This sequence joins TRBV20-1 and TRBJ1-2; no clear D gene. The CDR3 contains 12 residues. Deletions cut 3 bases from V and 4 bases from J, with 9 bases between. CDR1 is DFQATT, CDR2 SNEGSKA, per germline (reference sequence). The CDR3 DNA reads TGCAGTGCTAGTCTTCGGGGCTATGGCTACACCTTC. The encoded protein is CSASLRGYGYTF.

In its sample, this clonotype was seen a few times. This rearrangement joins TRBV12-3 or TRBV12-4 to TRBJ2-3; no clear D gene. V lost 5 bases to trimming and J lost 3 bases, with 9 bases between them. The CDR3 extends over 13 amino acids. CDR3: CASSTLLTDTQYF. CDR3 nucleotide sequence: TGTGCCAGCAGTACACTTTTAACAGATACGCAGTATTTT.

The sample holds a few counts of this clonotype. J is TRBJ2-2 and V is TRBV20-1, with a tentative D call TRBD1 (6 bases). The CDR3 consists of 14 residues. Germline values: CDR1 DFQATT, CDR2 SNEGSKA (reference sequence). The V gene lost 4 bases and the J gene lost 2 bases, with 11 bases spanning the gap. The CDR3: CSAIRGDNTGELFF. DNA of the CDR3: TGCAGTGCTATCAGGGGCGACAACACCGGGGAGCTGTTTTTT.

The chain has TRBV28 and TRBJ2-4; D unresolved. The length of the CDR3 is 15 residues. Trimming removed 2 bases at V and 3 bases at J, with 11 bases between. Germline CDR1 MDHEN, CDR2 SYDVKM. The CDR3 protein is CASSLSNGYKNIQYF. CDR3 DNA sequence: TGTGCCAGCAGTTTAAGTAACGGCTACAAAAACATTCAGTACTTC.

The V and J genes are TRBV7-8 and TRBJ2-7; TRBD2 matches 11 bases. V lost 3 bases, J lost 2 bases, and 6 bases stayed unmatched. Looked up from germline, CDR1 is SGHVS and CDR2 is FQNEAQ. The CDR3 totals 16 residues. CDR3 amino acids: CASSFATSGVPYEQYF. The CDR3 region has the DNA TGTGCCAGCAGCTTCGCGACTAGCGGGGTACCCTACGAGCAGTACTTC.

This clonotype was seen a few times. The chain couples TRBV5-1 to TRBJ2-3; the D gene is possibly TRBD1 (5 bases). Trimming cost V 4 bases and J 4 bases, with 16 bases left between them. CDR1 and CDR2 (germline): SGHRS, YFSETQ. CDR3 size: 15 residues. CDR3 in amino acids: CASSPGQIGPDTQYF. The CDR3 nucleotides are TGCGCCAGCAGCCCAGGACAAATTGGCCCAGATACGCAGTATTTT.

This clonotype was counted many times. The chain recombines TRBV5-1 with TRBJ2-1, with TRBD2 matching 8 bases. J gave up 6 bases and V 2 bases, and 4 bases lay outside the gene matches. Germline assignment: CDR1 SGHRS and CDR2 YFSETQ. The CDR3 covers 14 residues. For the CDR3, the DNA is TGCGCCAGCAGCTTAGCGGGGGACCTCAATGAGCAGTTCTTC. Translating gives CASSLAGDLNEQFF.

This clonotype was counted between two and nine times. This chain joins TRBV2 and TRBJ1-6; perhaps TRBD1 as D (5 bases). The CDR3 has 13 amino acids. Trimming took 6 bases from V and 10 from J, leaving 13 bases between them. Germline-derived CDR1 and CDR2 are SNHLY and FYNNEI. CDR3 DNA sequence: TGTGCCAGCAGCCCGACAGCCAGCTCACCCCTCCACTTT. It encodes CASSPTASSPLHF.

This clonotype was found a few times. The chain joins TRBV7-2 to TRBJ2-5; 12 nucleotides agree with TRBD2. V gave up 4 bases and J gave up 2 bases; unmatched junction bases: 2. The CDR3 extends over 15 amino acids. Germline V gives CDR1 SGHTA, CDR2 FQGNSA. The CDR3 loop is CASSSGLAGQETQYF. In DNA, the CDR3 is TGTGCCAGCAGCTCCGGACTAGCGGGACAAGAGACCCAGTACTTC.